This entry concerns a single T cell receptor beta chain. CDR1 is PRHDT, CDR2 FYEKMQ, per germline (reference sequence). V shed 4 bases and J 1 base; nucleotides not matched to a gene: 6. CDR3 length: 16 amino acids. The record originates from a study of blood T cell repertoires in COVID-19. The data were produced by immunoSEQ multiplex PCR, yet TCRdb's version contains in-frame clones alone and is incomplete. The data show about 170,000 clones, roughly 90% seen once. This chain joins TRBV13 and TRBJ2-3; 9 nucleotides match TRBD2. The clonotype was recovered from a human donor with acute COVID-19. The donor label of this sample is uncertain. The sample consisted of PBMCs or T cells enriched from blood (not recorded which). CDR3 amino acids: CASSSVSGGRTDTQYF. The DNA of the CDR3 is TGTGCCAGCAGCTCCGTTAGCGGGGGCCGCACAGATACGCAGTATTTT.